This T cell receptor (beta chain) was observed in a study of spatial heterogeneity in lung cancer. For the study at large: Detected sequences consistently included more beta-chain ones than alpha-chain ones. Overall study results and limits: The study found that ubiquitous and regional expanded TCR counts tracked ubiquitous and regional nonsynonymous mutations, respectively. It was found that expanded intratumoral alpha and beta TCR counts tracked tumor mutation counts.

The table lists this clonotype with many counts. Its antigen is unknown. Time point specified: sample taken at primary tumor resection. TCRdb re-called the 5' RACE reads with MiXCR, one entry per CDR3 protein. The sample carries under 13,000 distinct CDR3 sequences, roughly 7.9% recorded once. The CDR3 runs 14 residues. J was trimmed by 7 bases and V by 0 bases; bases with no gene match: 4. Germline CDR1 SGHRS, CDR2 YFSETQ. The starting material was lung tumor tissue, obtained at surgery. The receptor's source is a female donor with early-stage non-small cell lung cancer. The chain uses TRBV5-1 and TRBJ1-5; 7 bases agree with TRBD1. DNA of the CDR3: TGCGCCAGCAGCTTGGATGACAGGGACCAGCCCCAGCATTTT. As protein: CASSLDDRDQPQHF.